This T cell receptor (beta chain) was captured in a study of T-cell reconstitution after alpha-beta-depleted transplantation in children. Regarding this clonotype: Its antigen is not known.

It was with unique molecular identifiers that the TCRbeta library was prepared. TCRdb re-derived calls from the PCR reads in MiXCR, one entry per CDR3 protein. The sample includes about 470,000 distinct CDR3 sequences, 43% seen only once; the top ten take roughly 27%. Regarding the study as a whole: Surviving recipient T cells and thymic progenitors accounted for the high day-60 TCRbeta diversity observed in some patients. After one year, T-cell counts and TCRbeta diversity mostly came from new T cells. Expanded graft clones numbering several hundred reportedly gave rise to alpha-beta T cells about two months after transplant.

The CDR3 has 17 amino acids. J was trimmed by 7 bases and V by 4 bases; bases with no gene match: 11. Germline values: CDR1 SGHRS, CDR2 YFSETQ. This clonotype was sampled from a girl under 10 years old with aplastic anemia, due to receive a stem cell transplant. The gene calls are TRBV5-1 and TRBJ1-4, with 12 bases identical to TRBD1. The sample consisted of PBMCs, taken before TCRalphabeta/CD19-depleted stem cell transplant. CDR3 region: CASSPAGQGARVEKLFF. CDR3 bases: TGCGCCAGCAGCCCCGCGGGACAGGGGGCTCGTGTTGAAAAACTGTTTTTT.